These T cell receptor beta chains were read from a single sample in a study of post-analysis software for immune sequencing data. TCRdb called the PCR reads again in MiXCR, with one record for every CDR3 protein. The sample has 380,000 or so distinct CDR3 sequences; roughly 35% are singletons. The sequenced sample was blood. These TCRs come from a girl between 5 and 17 years old with multiple sclerosis. CDR3s include the opening cysteine and the closing phenylalanine or tryptophan. The D gene is left open where the match is weak. Expanded clones are given a class, and other clones once, few, many or no size at all.

j_gene	v_gene	d_gene	abundance	CDR3nt	CDR3aa
TRBJ2-5	TRBV12-3/TRBV12-4	TRBD1	few	TGTGCCAGCAGTCCGTCCCGGGACAGGGGAAGGGAAGAGACCCAGTACTTC	CASSPSRDRGREETQYF
TRBJ1-1	TRBV7-9	-	-	TGTGCCAGCAGCTTGGTATCTTTAGGCACTGAAGCTTTCTTT	CASSLVSLGTEAFF
TRBJ2-7	TRBV28	-	-	TGTGCCTCCACTGGGCTATCCGAGCAGTACTTC	CASTGLSEQYF
TRBJ2-4	TRBV3-1	-	-	TGTGCCAGCAGCCAGAGATGGGGTTTAGCCAAAAACATTCACTACTTC	CASSQRWGLAKNIHYF
TRBJ2-5	TRBV20-1	TRBD2	-	TGCAGTGCTACCGGGACTAGCGGACTACAAGAGACCCAGTACTTC	CSATGTSGLQETQYF
TRBJ2-7	TRBV20-1	-	few	TGCAGTGCTAGAGCGGTTGAACACGTTTACGAGCAGTACTTC	CSARAVEHVYEQYF
TRBJ2-3	TRBV29-1	-	-	TGCAGCGTCTCCGGGTGGCGGGGGCTTAGCACAGATACGCAGTATTTT	CSVSGWRGLSTDTQYF
TRBJ1-1	TRBV12-3/TRBV12-4	TRBD1	-	TGTGCCAGCATTAGGACAGGGGGAAGAACTGAAGCTTTCTTT	CASIRTGGRTEAFF
TRBJ2-1	TRBV5-1	TRBD2	-	TGCGCCAGCAGCTTGGCGGCGGTGGCGGGGGATTTATACAATGAGCAGTTCTTC	CASSLAAVAGDLYNEQFF
TRBJ2-7	TRBV20-1	-	few	TGCAGTGCTAGAGATCAGGGCAGGGATAACGAGCAGTACTTC	CSARDQGRDNEQYF